This passage covers 29 T cell receptor beta chains from one sample sequenced in a study of T cells in Graves' hyperthyroidism and ophthalmopathy. Researchers amplified the TCR beta CDR3 regions from RNA transcripts. TCR CDR3 underwent first-round RT-PCR with the HTBI primer set. Each CDR3 protein is one row after TCRdb ran MiXCR on the multiplex PCR reads. The sample holds hundreds of thousands of distinct CDR3 sequences, about 38% seen once. Sequencing used blood. The receptors originated from a man aged 18 to 29 with Graves' hyperthyroidism.

Only a few counts were recorded for this clonotype. The genes are TRBV20-1 and TRBJ2-5, with 8 bases lining up with TRBD1. CDR3 length equals 14 residues. Germline V gives CDR1 DFQATT, CDR2 SNEGSKA (reference sequence). The V and J ends lost 3 bases and 2 bases, in that order; junction bases with no gene match: 5. The CDR3 is CSARGDRKQETQYF. The CDR3 DNA follows: TGCAGTGCTAGGGGGGACAGGAAACAAGAGACCCAGTACTTC.

The V and J genes are TRBV12-3 or TRBV12-4 and TRBJ2-5, with 7 bases matching TRBD1. The J segment lost 2 bases and the V segment lost 4 bases, leaving 7 bases of the junction unmatched. The CDR3 is 15 residues long. The CDR3 sequence is CASSYLGQKQETQYF. In DNA form, the CDR3 reads TGTGCCAGCAGTTACCTGGGACAGAAACAAGAGACCCAGTACTTC.

This clonotype was seen many times. The rearrangement joins TRBV15 to TRBJ1-5, with 10 bases lining up with TRBD1. The CDR3 extends over 15 amino acids. V was pared by 4 bases and J by 6 bases, with 6 bases of the junction left unmatched. Germline V lookup: CDR1 LNHNV, CDR2 YYDKDF (reference sequence). In DNA, the CDR3 is TGTGCCACCAGCATCGACAGGGGGCACGGTCAGCCCCAGCATTTT. Encoded protein: CATSIDRGHGQPQHF. Full variable domain (remainder filled in from reference TRBV15 and TRBJ1-5): DAMVIQNPRYQVTQFGKPVTLSCSQTLNHNVMYWYQQKSSQAPKLLFHYYDKDFNNEADTPDNFQSRRPNTSFCFLDIRSPGLGDTAMYLCATSIDRGHGQPQHFGDGTRLSIL.

Here the CDR3 DNA reads TGTGCCAGCAGCCTCCCGGGGGTGGGGGGAGCTGAAGCTTTCTTT. Translation: CASSLPGVGGAEAFF. The chain combines TRBV7-9 with TRBJ1-1; D is possibly TRBD1 (5 bases). Germline CDR1 reads SEHNR; CDR2 reads FQNEAQ (reference sequence). The CDR3 extends over 15 amino acids. V shed 5 bases and J shed 6 bases, with 19 bases lying between them.

The V gene is TRBV30, the J gene TRBJ2-5; 8 nucleotides match TRBD2. Germline V gene data show CDR1 as GTSNPN and CDR2 as SVGIG (reference sequence). The CDR3 is made up of 13 amino acids. V was clipped by 0 bases and J by 7 bases; unmatched bases: 4. This CDR3 is CAWSVGRESTQYF. The CDR3 DNA follows: TGTGCCTGGAGTGTCGGGAGGGAATCGACCCAGTACTTC.

This clonotype was observed a few times. V usage is TRBV15 and J usage is TRBJ2-7, with TRBD1 matching 9 bases. The V gene's germline CDR1 is LNHNV and CDR2 YYDKDF (reference sequence). Trimming took 2 bases from V and 3 from J; bases not matched to a gene: 5. This CDR3 is 15 amino acids long. CDR3 DNA sequence: TGTGCCACCAGCAGATCTACAGGGGGCAGCTACGAGCAGTACTTC. Translation gives CATSRSTGGSYEQYF.

The chain employs TRBV5-4 and TRBJ2-5, with D possibly matching TRBD2 (5 bases). V was pared by 4 bases and J by 2 bases, with 15 bases between. Germline lookup yields CDR1 SGHNT and CDR2 YYREEE (reference sequence). The CDR3 consists of 15 residues. The CDR3 sequence: CASSPGLGIQETQYF. The CDR3 coding sequence is TGTGCCAGCAGCCCAGGACTCGGCATTCAAGAGACCCAGTACTTC.

In its sample, this clonotype was seen a few times. The chain recombines TRBV6-5 with TRBJ2-7; 7 bases map to TRBD1. This CDR3 is built from 15 residues. V shed 5 bases and J 6 bases; nucleotides not matched to a gene: 13. In germline, CDR1 is MNHEY, CDR2 SVGAGI. CDR3: CASSDTGEGAGEQYF. For the CDR3, the DNA is TGTGCCAGCAGTGACACCGGAGAGGGGGCTGGCGAGCAGTACTTC.

This clonotype has just a few counts. V gene TRBV19 combines with J gene TRBJ2-5, with 7 nucleotides matching TRBD2. The CDR3 has 14 residues. Germline V gene lookup returns CDR1 LNHDA and CDR2 SQIVND (reference sequence). J gave up 4 bases and V 6 bases, and 8 bases lay outside the gene matches. This CDR3 is CASSPAGAGETQYF. The CDR3 DNA follows: TGTGCCAGTAGCCCCGCGGGAGCGGGAGAGACCCAGTACTTC.

The chain has TRBV29-1 and TRBJ2-5; 7 nucleotides match TRBD1. Germline trimming cut 8 bases from V and 1 base from J; bases unmatched to any gene: 4. The germline V gene encodes CDR1 SQVTM and CDR2 ANQGSEA. The CDR3 is made up of 12 amino acids. CDR3 sequence (DNA): TGCAGCTGGGGACAGTTCCAAGAGACCCAGTACTTC. Translated: CSWGQFQETQYF.

J is TRBJ1-5 and V is TRBV2; D remains ambiguous. Germline loops: CDR1 SNHLY, CDR2 FYNNEI. The germline V and J ends were trimmed by 6 bases and 6 bases, with 12 bases remaining between them. The CDR3 runs to 13 residues. DNA of the CDR3: TGTGCCAGCAGGAATGACGAGGGTCAGCCCCAGCATTTT. This gives the protein CASRNDEGQPQHF.

This clonotype was seen more than once but under ten times. The CDR3 coding sequence is TGCATGAGGGGGACGTCGAACACTGAAGCTTTCTTT. It translates to CMRGTSNTEAFF. This chain links TRBV20-1 with TRBJ1-1; the D gene is possibly TRBD1 (6 bases). The CDR3 runs to 12 residues. Per the germline V gene, CDR1 is DFQATT and CDR2 is SNEGSKA (reference sequence).

Note on this clonotype: This may stem from a read error, because a much larger clone lies one nucleotide away. The chain links TRBV10-3 to TRBJ1-2; D is unclear. Germline V lookup: CDR1 ENHRY, CDR2 SYGVKD. With 5 bases removed from V and 8 bases from J, the gap between germline ends came to 15 bases. The CDR3 runs 13 residues. The DNA of the CDR3 is TGTGCCATCAGTTACTCGGAGGGAAGCGGCTACACCTTC. Translation gives CAISYSEGSGYTF.

This clonotype was detected ten times or more. The chain employs TRBV10-3 and TRBJ1-2; D not resolved. The CDR3 length is 11 residues. The V gene's germline CDR1 is ENHRY and CDR2 SYGVKD. V was trimmed by 8 bases and J by 6 bases, leaving 10 bases between them. The chain's CDR3 is CAIGRRNGYTF. CDR3 in DNA: TGTGCCATCGGCAGGAGGAATGGCTACACCTTC.

This clonotype was found many times. The chain carries TRBV29-1 and TRBJ1-1; 7 bases align to TRBD1. V shed 7 bases and J 0 bases; nucleotides not matched to a gene: 2. The CDR3 sequence is 12 residues long. Germline assignment: CDR1 SQVTM and CDR2 ANQGSEA. CDR3: CSAGQLNTEAFF. In DNA, the CDR3 is TGCAGCGCGGGACAGCTGAACACTGAAGCTTTCTTT.

A note on this clonotype: A junction end diverges from the germline sequence, so it may reflect a read error. V is TRBV5-1 and J is TRBJ1-1; 10 bases agree with TRBD1. The CDR3 contains 15 residues. CDR1 is SGHRS and CDR2 is YFSETQ in the germline V gene. CDR3 nucleotides: TGTGCCAGCAGCGGGGGACAGGGGAGTTTCACTGAAGCTTTCTTT. Encoded protein: CASSGGQGSFTEAFF.

The V call is TRBV6-5, the J call TRBJ1-6; 7 bases are shared with TRBD1. Germline V gene sequence: CDR1 MNHEY, CDR2 SVGAGI. The CDR3 is 16 residues long. V lost 6 bases and J lost 5; bases outside the gene matches: 10. The CDR3 region has the DNA TGTGCCAGCAGAATCACAGGGGCCGGGGATAATTCACCCCTCCACTTT. Translation gives CASRITGAGDNSPLHF.

This clonotype was counted a few times. V is TRBV12-3 or TRBV12-4 and J is TRBJ2-7; D uncertain. V was clipped by 6 bases and J by 1 base, with 16 bases between them. This CDR3 contains 15 residues. The CDR3 reads CASSYDRAGSYEQYF. CDR3 DNA: TGTGCCAGCAGCTACGATAGGGCCGGGTCCTACGAGCAGTACTTC.

The CDR3 here is CASCYGGNTEAFF. In nucleotides, the CDR3 is TGTGCCAGCTGTTACGGAGGCAACACTGAAGCTTTCTTT. The chain recombines TRBV9 with TRBJ1-1; D unclear. From germline, CDR1 is SGDLS and CDR2 YYNGEE. The V end was cut by 7 bases, the J end by 2 bases, with 12 bases between. CDR3 length: 13 amino acids.

Many counts were recorded for this clonotype. This chain uses TRBV7-2 with TRBJ2-7; 7 nucleotides match TRBD2. This CDR3 is built from 13 residues. Looked up from germline, CDR1 is SGHTA and CDR2 is FQGNSA. With 5 bases clipped from V and 2 bases from J, the junction kept 3 bases outside the gene matches. CDR3 protein: CASSRGLAYEQYF. The CDR3 DNA reads as TGTGCCAGCAGCCGAGGACTAGCCTACGAGCAGTACTTC.

This clonotype was detected many times. The chain is built from TRBV20-1 and TRBJ1-2, with D possibly TRBD1 on 5 matching bases. This CDR3 contains 15 residues. Germline CDR1 is DFQATT and CDR2 is SNEGSKA (reference sequence). Trimming removed 0 bases at V and 5 bases at J, with 16 bases between. CDR3 protein: CSARDRTGSLYGYTF. CDR3 coding DNA: TGCAGTGCTAGAGACCGTACAGGCAGTCTATATGGCTACACCTTC.

CDR3 DNA sequence: TGTGCCAGCAGTCAAATATCGGACAGGGGGCGCAATCAGCCCCAGCATTTT. This translates into CASSQISDRGRNQPQHF. The rearrangement uses TRBV2 and TRBJ1-5; TRBD1 agrees at 11 bases. Germline assignment: CDR1 SNHLY and CDR2 FYNNEI. The CDR3 runs to 17 residues. The J segment lost 2 bases and the V segment lost 5 bases, leaving 8 bases of the junction unmatched.

The sample holds a few counts of this clonotype. This chain connects TRBV4-1 to TRBJ1-1; D is undetermined. The germline V and J ends were trimmed by 1 base and 4 bases, with 13 bases remaining between them. CDR1 is MGHRA, CDR2 YSYEKL, per germline. The CDR3 is made up of 15 amino acids. CDR3 in DNA: TGCGCCAGCAGCCAAGTTCTGGGATTGGGCACTGAAGCTTTCTTT. Translated, it gives CASSQVLGLGTEAFF.

A few counts support this clonotype. This chain connects TRBV12-3 or TRBV12-4 to TRBJ1-1; weak D call: TRBD1 (5 bases). The CDR3 has 13 amino acids. V was pared by 3 bases and J by 3 bases, with 8 bases between. CDR3 sequence: CASSLRDHTEAFF. The CDR3 nucleotides are TGTGCCAGCAGTTTGAGGGACCACACTGAAGCTTTCTTT.

The chain links TRBV7-9 to TRBJ2-5; D not certain. Trimming removed 3 bases from V and 9 bases from J, with 14 bases in between. The CDR3 runs to 13 residues. Germline CDR1 SEHNR, CDR2 FQNEAQ (reference sequence). The CDR3 bases are TGTGCCAGCAGCTTGGGTCCAGGTCAGCCCCAGTACTTC. Protein: CASSLGPGQPQYF.

The V and J genes are TRBV12-3 or TRBV12-4 and TRBJ1-5; maybe TRBD1 (6 bases). This CDR3 has 15 amino acids. V was pared by 3 bases and J by 2 bases, with 11 bases between. The CDR3 sequence is CASSLGGHRNQPQHF. DNA for the CDR3: TGTGCCAGCAGTTTGGGGGGCCATCGCAATCAGCCCCAGCATTTT.

The chain couples TRBV18 to TRBJ1-2; TRBD1 aligns across 7 bases. Germline trimming cut 1 base from V and 6 bases from J; bases unmatched to any gene: 5. There are 14 residues in the CDR3. CDR1 and CDR2 from the germline V gene are KGHSH and LQKENI. The CDR3 DNA follows: TGTGCCAGCTCACCACTTGAGGGGGCGAATGGCTACACCTTC. Its protein product is CASSPLEGANGYTF.

The rearrangement joins TRBV15 to TRBJ1-5; D possibly corresponds to TRBD1 (5 bases). Germline lookup yields CDR1 LNHNV and CDR2 YYDKDF (reference sequence). The CDR3 totals 14 residues. V gave up 3 bases and J gave up 7 bases, with 13 bases separating them. CDR3 loop: CATSSLLGDQPQHF. The CDR3 DNA is TGTGCCACCAGCAGCCTCCTTGGGGACCAGCCCCAGCATTTT. Drawing the rest from reference TRBV15 and TRBJ1-5, the complete variable domain is DAMVIQNPRYQVTQFGKPVTLSCSQTLNHNVMYWYQQKSSQAPKLLFHYYDKDFNNEADTPDNFQSRRPNTSFCFLDIRSPGLGDTAMYLCATSSLLGDQPQHFGDGTRLSIL.

The chain employs TRBV20-1 and TRBJ2-1; no firm D call. V was clipped by 4 bases and J by 7 bases, with 8 bases between them. The germline V gene has CDR1 DFQATT and CDR2 SNEGSKA (reference sequence). CDR3 length equals 11 residues. In nucleotides, the CDR3 is TGCAGTGCTATAACAAAGAATGAGCAGTTCTTC. As protein: CSAITKNEQFF.